This TCR beta chain was captured by sequencing in a study of beta chain features in type 1 diabetes. In the study overall: On cell yields, gender and age, patients and healthy donors were similar.

Remarks on this clone: The antigen is undetermined.

Study-level findings and limits: These data did not resolve whether HLA type affects TCRB rearrangement.

The V gene lost 10 bases and the J gene lost 5 bases, with 23 bases spanning the gap. CDR1 and CDR2 (germline): MNHEY, SMNVEV (reference sequence). This CDR3 has 15 amino acids. Of the isolated RNA, all was reverse transcribed, and so the sequenced material was expressed TCRB transcripts. Deep immunoSEQ sequencing covered naive, central memory and regulatory T cell samples. Produced via immunoSEQ multiplex PCR; TCRdb's table is partial and in-frame only. The repertoire holds about 900,000 clones, with roughly a sixth as singletons. This chain links TRBV27 with TRBJ1-2; possibly TRBD1 for D (6 bases). The TCR sequence derives from a woman in her late teens or twenties in good health. The sample taken for sequencing was naive CD4+ T cells from blood. The CDR3: CATSGGGPGVYGYTF. Written as DNA, the CDR3 is TGTGCCACGAGTGGAGGGGGTCCAGGGGTATATGGCTACACCTTC.